A single TCR beta chain is shown here with its context. No cognate antigen has been identified for it. No base-level quality is on record; no much larger clone is a single base apart. TCRbeta CDR3 regions were amplified from genomic DNA using the immunoSEQ Assay, a bias-controlled multiplex PCR. Concerning the study's data processing: The number of nucleated cells in each sample was estimated from the amplification of reference gene primers within the assay. Sequence reads were collapsed and filtered to measure the absolute abundance of every unique TCRbeta CDR3 rearrangement. For each sample, productive Simpson clonality was calculated as the square root of Simpson's diversity index over productive rearrangements. As stored in TCRdb, this immuneACCESS dataset retains in-frame rearrangements with V and J assigned. A fraction of the clones does not appear; measured against another copy, unresolved V genes explain less than half of the discrepancy, and the remainder lacks a known reason. V and J calls plus clone size are reproduced from that table; the DNA served to infer D and trimming. This sample is represented by 5,000 to 6,500 clones; about 88% of them were singletons. Roughly 7% of the sample comes from the top ten.

This sample stems from a study of blood T cell repertoires in COVID-19 (dated by TCRdb to 2018 to 2021). Concerning the study at large: The collaborator samples originated in the United States, Italy and Spain and spanned the acute and convalescent phases of COVID-19. Deeply sampled blood TCRbeta repertoires from subjects exposed to, actively infected with, or recovered from COVID-19 were included in the dataset. The repertoires were released in a freely available public database intended as a resource for research on the immune response to SARS-CoV-2. The samples were drawn from two sources: the first 160 participants of the ongoing ImmuneRACE study, and 1,000 to 1,500 subjects contributed by 6 global collaborators. A de-identified subject ID, COVID-19 status, age in years and sex were almost always included in the sample metadata. The material from the prospective study consisted of cDNA or gDNA derived from T cells, B-cell-depleted T cells, or PBMCs. Where available, HLA class I and class II types were obtained from metadata supplied by the sample provider rather than from assay-based typing. What the study reported, not specific to this receptor: The amount of clinical and demographic metadata varied by source and participant and was provided uncurated.

The collaborating institutions used their own protocols to collect whole blood in K2EDTA tubes. For TCRbeta analysis, collaborator samples were shipped as frozen whole blood, as isolated PBMCs, or as DNA extracted from either sample type. From the cysteine up to the phenylalanine, the CDR3 has a length of 17 residues. Of the read, only the CDR3 DNA is kept; its 51 bases are in frame from base 1. CDR1 and CDR2 are read off the germline V gene (reference sequence) as LNHDA and SQIVND. V is pared back by 3 bases and J by 2 bases, with 18 bases lying between the germline termini. The chain is encoded by TRBV19 joined to TRBJ2-3; the D gene is possibly TRBD2, with 6 bases matching. The origin of this receptor is a human donor in a cohort sampled during active COVID-19. Sequencing was carried out using peripheral blood. The DNA is as follows: TGTGCCAGTAGTATTTCTGGTAGCGGTAGGCCCACAGATACGCAGTATTTT. Its protein product is CASSISGSGRPTDTQYF. This CDR3, with the reference TRBV19 and TRBJ2-3 proteins standing in past its ends, gives the full variable domain DGGITQSPKYLFRKEGQNVTLSCEQNLNHDAMYWYRQDPGQGLRLIYYSQIVNDFQKGDIAEGYSVSREKKESFPLTVTSAQKNPTAFYLCASSISGSGRPTDTQYFGPGTRLTVL.